The 9 T cell receptor beta chains listed next were all sequenced from one sample in a study of control samples from healthy donors and cancer patients. Clones were read by immunoSEQ multiplex PCR, and TCRdb kept only the in-frame ones, dropping some. The sample includes around 68,000 clones, roughly 80% seen only once; the top ten take approximately 16%. The specimen was blood. The receptors shown here come from a man aged 50-59 years in good health.

The V and J genes are TRBV5-1 and TRBJ2-7; D ambiguous. Trimming cost V 0 bases and J 3 bases, with 10 bases left between them. The CDR3 spans 14 residues. The germline V gene has CDR1 SGHRS and CDR2 YFSETQ. CDR3 sequence reads: CASSLAVDLYEQYF. The CDR3 bases are TGCGCCAGCAGCTTGGCCGTCGATCTCTACGAGCAGTACTTC.

The gene calls are TRBV6-5 and TRBJ2-1; D is perhaps TRBD1 or TRBD2 (5 bases each). The CDR3 spans 14 residues. Germline V gives CDR1 MNHEY, CDR2 SVGAGI. V was cut by 6 bases and J by 4 bases, with 13 bases left in between. This chain's CDR3 is CASRTPGAYNEQFF. Written as DNA, the CDR3 is TGTGCCAGCAGGACCCCCGGGGCGTACAATGAGCAGTTCTTC.

V usage is TRBV4-2 and J usage is TRBJ1-3, with D hard to call. The V end was cut by 0 bases, the J end by 4 bases, with 10 bases between. Germline V lookup: CDR1 LGHNA, CDR2 YNFKEQ. The CDR3 length is 15 residues. For the CDR3, the DNA is TGTGCCAGCAGCCAAGAGTGGCTTATCGGAAACACCATATATTTT. Translation: CASSQEWLIGNTIYF.

This clone was seen just once. This chain connects TRBV4-2 to TRBJ1-1, with D unresolved. The V gene lost 1 base and the J gene lost 0 bases, with 9 bases spanning the gap. Germline V gene sequence: CDR1 LGHNA, CDR2 YNFKEQ. The CDR3 runs to 15 residues. The CDR3, as DNA: TGTGCCAGCAGCCAAGCGGGAGGGATGAACACTGAAGCTTTCTTT. This gives the protein CASSQAGGMNTEAFF.

The V call is TRBV10-3, the J call TRBJ2-7; 9 bases are shared with TRBD2. J lost 0 bases, V lost 10 bases, and 7 bases had no gene match. CDR3 size: 14 residues. Germline CDR1 and CDR2: ENHRY and SYGVKD. The DNA of the CDR3 is TGTGCCACCGGGACTAGCCGGAGCTCCTACGAGCAGTACTTC. Protein sequence: CATGTSRSSYEQYF.

This chain uses TRBV27 with TRBJ1-2, with D possibly being TRBD1 (5 bases). V was cut by 6 bases and J by 8 bases, with 19 bases left in between. The CDR3 has 14 residues. Germline CDR1 and CDR2: MNHEY and SMNVEV (reference sequence). In nucleotides, the CDR3 is TGTGCCAGCAGCCTTGATAGACGGGGGTGGGGCTACACCTTC. Residues: CASSLDRRGWGYTF.

The V call is TRBV2, the J call TRBJ2-1, with D possibly matching TRBD2 (7 bases). Germline assignment: CDR1 SNHLY and CDR2 FYNNEI. The CDR3 totals 16 residues. Trimming cost V 4 bases and J 2 bases, with 15 bases left between them. CDR3 sequence (DNA): TGTGCCAGCAGTGCGGGGGGCGGGAGAGCCTACAATGAGCAGTTCTTC. Translation gives CASSAGGGRAYNEQFF. Supplemented by reference TRBV2 and TRBJ2-1, the full variable domain reads EPEVTQTPSHQVTQMGQEVILRCVPISNHLYFYWYRQILGQKVEFLVSFYNNEISEKSEIFDDQFSVERPDGSNFTLKIRSTKLEDSAMYFCASSAGGGRAYNEQFFGPGTRLTVL.

The chain carries TRBV28 and TRBJ2-7, with D hard to call. Per germline, CDR1 MDHEN and CDR2 SYDVKM. V was pared by 9 bases and J by 2 bases, with 11 bases between. The CDR3 spans 12 residues. CDR3 amino acids: CASSEDPYEQYF. CDR3 in DNA: TGTGCCAGTTCTGAAGACCCCTACGAGCAGTACTTC.

V is TRBV14 and J is TRBJ2-2, with unresolved D. This CDR3 has 13 amino acids. Germline loops: CDR1 SGHDN, CDR2 FVKESK. Trimming removed 4 bases from V and 6 bases from J, with 9 bases in between. CDR3 DNA: TGTGCCAGCAGCCGCCACTCTTCCGGGGAGCTGTTTTTT. Its protein product is CASSRHSSGELFF.